The clone carrying this T cell receptor beta chain was detected many times. This entry is derived from a study of T cells in Graves' hyperthyroidism and ophthalmopathy. The CDR3 has 13 amino acids. Germline V lookup: CDR1 SGHTA, CDR2 FQGNSA. With 2 bases removed from V and 3 bases from J, the gap between germline ends came to 8 bases. It was RNA transcripts that yielded the amplified TCR beta CDR3 regions. HTBI primers were employed in a first-round RT-PCR of the TCR CDR3. TCRdb called the multiplex PCR reads again in MiXCR, with one record for every CDR3 protein. The data contain some 400,000 distinct CDR3 sequences, about 13% of them singletons. Hyperthyroidism was newly diagnosed in patients aged 18 to 65 (duration under 2 months). Using over 8.5 ml of fresh peripheral blood, PBMCs were prepared.

Sequenced sample: blood. The V gene is TRBV7-2, the J gene TRBJ2-7; D might be TRBD2 (6 bases). This clonotype was sampled from a man younger than 45 with Graves' hyperthyroidism that later progressed to Graves' ophthalmopathy. CDR3 region: CASSLSGDYEQYF. In DNA, the CDR3 is TGTGCCAGCAGCTTATCGGGGGACTACGAGCAGTACTTC.